This entry describes one TCR beta chain. What it binds is unknown. Replicate sorted-subset PCRs were loaded with around 220 ng DNA, roughly 33,000 T cell genomes. Using immunoSEQ multiplex PCR, the repertoire was profiled, and TCRdb retains in-frame clones only, with some absent. The repertoire consists of approximately 530,000 clones, with almost 97% occurring once and the leading ten covering about 0.054%. Adult Caucasians living in Nashville, Tennessee made up all of the donors. The data were taken from a study of shared clonotypes between healthy human individuals. Regarding the study as a whole: Between a few donors, naive CD4 clonotypes were shared at a level of around 5.2%.

The origin of this receptor is a woman aged 25-40 years in good health. Sequenced input: naive CD4+ T cells sorted from blood. Regarding subset: CD45RA+ positively selected.

The CDR3 DNA reads TGTGCCAGCAGCTTGGGGAGGGAGATGGACATTCAGTACTTC. It codes for CASSLGREMDIQYF. The genes are TRBV5-5 and TRBJ2-4; tentatively, D is TRBD2 (6 bases). Germline V gene lookup returns CDR1 SGHKS and CDR2 YYEKEE (reference sequence). There are 14 residues in the CDR3. Trimming took 0 bases from V and 8 from J, leaving 12 bases between them.